The rows below give T cell receptor beta chains drawn from one sample of a study of shared clonotypes between healthy human individuals. Measured with immunoSEQ multiplex PCR; TCRdb has only the in-frame clones, and not every one. The repertoire holds millions of clones, with 85% to 95% as singletons. Sequenced: naive CD4+ T cells sorted from blood. These TCRs come from a man between 18 and 29 years old in good health. The CDR3 runs from the conserved cysteine through the conserved F or W. D genes are given only for firm matches.

j_gene	v_gene	d_gene	CDR3aa
TRBJ2-2	TRBV18	TRBD1	CASSQSGGPNTGELFF
TRBJ2-7	TRBV2	-	CASTSSYEQYF
TRBJ1-2	TRBV6-5	-	CASSFTAGYTF
TRBJ1-6	TRBV7-2	-	CASSDRYNSPLHF
TRBJ2-7	TRBV6-1	-	CASSENRPVSEQYF
TRBJ2-7	TRBV9	-	CAKLPLAYEQYF
TRBJ1-1	TRBV6-1	TRBD1	CASSARQGEAFF
TRBJ2-1	TRBV5-1	-	CASSLGPVGLNEQFF
TRBJ2-3	TRBV5-1	TRBD1	CASSLQGISDTQYF
TRBJ2-7	TRBV5-1	TRBD2	CASRQSGDSYEQYF
TRBJ2-2	TRBV7-7	TRBD1	CASSLERDRVGELFF
TRBJ1-5	TRBV5-1	-	CASSLDVNQPQHF
TRBJ2-2	TRBV6-6	-	CASTRGEISGELFF
TRBJ2-5	TRBV5-1	TRBD2	CASSLGGLDQETQYF
TRBJ2-3	TRBV9	TRBD2	CASSALAGSTDTQYF
TRBJ2-7	TRBV6-6	-	CASRTQGYEQYF
TRBJ1-4	TRBV28	-	CASKVSGNEKLFF
TRBJ2-1	TRBV5-1	TRBD2	CASKSSSGGLNEQFF
TRBJ2-7	TRBV6-5	TRBD1	CASSSTGALNEQYF
TRBJ2-2	TRBV9	-	CASSPNRVTNTGELFF
TRBJ1-6	TRBV7-9	-	CASSLEQVPWGGSPLHF
TRBJ2-7	TRBV10-3	TRBD2	CAISESALAGARRFEQYF
TRBJ2-5	TRBV7-9	-	CASSLVYRQETQYF
TRBJ1-1	TRBV29-1	-	CSVRGRGGDTEAFF
TRBJ1-5	TRBV6-5	-	CASSYGHNQPQHF
TRBJ2-2	TRBV5-1	TRBD1	CASNRGDSNTGELFF
TRBJ2-5	TRBV2	-	CASSPRGETQYF
TRBJ1-3	TRBV5-1	TRBD1	CASSLGQGLSGNTIYF
TRBJ2-7	TRBV5-4	-	CASSPDGSYEQYF
TRBJ2-7	TRBV10-3	-	CAINKDDGTEQYF
TRBJ2-1	TRBV7-2	-	CASSLEPGLPDEQFF
TRBJ2-7	TRBV16	-	CASSLNQGQAIGHF
TRBJ2-5	TRBV6-1	TRBD2	CAGKAGGMETQYF
TRBJ1-1	TRBV5-1	-	CASSLEPGGNTEAFF
TRBJ2-3	TRBV5-1	-	CASSWGSGDTQYF
TRBJ2-2	TRBV30	TRBD1	CAWLWGFGQGYTGELFF
TRBJ2-3	TRBV5-1	TRBD1	CASRRTGSTDTQYF
TRBJ2-5	TRBV30	-	CAWSDQETQYF
TRBJ2-1	TRBV5-1	-	CASSSNGQIQFF
TRBJ1-5	TRBV2	-	CASSKDSSNQPQHF
TRBJ2-3	TRBV28	-	CASSLSTDTQYF
TRBJ1-6	TRBV6-1	TRBD1	CATTRDRDLSPLHF
TRBJ2-3	TRBV5-6	-	CASSSRTVTPGPSTDTQYF
TRBJ1-1	TRBV18	-	CASSTTVWQGTEAFF
TRBJ2-5	TRBV9	-	CASSVGGETQYF
TRBJ2-1	TRBV7-2	-	CASSLAGSSSYNEQFF
TRBJ2-1	TRBV10-3	-	CAISRDPNQVNEQFF
TRBJ2-4	TRBV27	TRBD1	CASSTGTGGRWYF
TRBJ2-5	TRBV11-2	TRBD2	CASSPGTKQETQYF
TRBJ2-6	TRBV7-9	-	CASSLAGAGANVLTF
TRBJ2-7	TRBV7-9	-	CASSYRSYEQYF
TRBJ2-7	TRBV7-9	-	CASSQDDKQYF
TRBJ2-1	TRBV9	-	CASSDSVSSYNEQFF
TRBJ2-2	TRBV10-3	-	CAISTGGEELFF
TRBJ1-5	TRBV5-8	-	CASRSTTRGGNQPQHF
TRBJ1-1	TRBV18	-	CASSPLGSRHTFTEAFF
TRBJ2-6	TRBV7-9	TRBD1	CASSHGQGPSGANVLTF